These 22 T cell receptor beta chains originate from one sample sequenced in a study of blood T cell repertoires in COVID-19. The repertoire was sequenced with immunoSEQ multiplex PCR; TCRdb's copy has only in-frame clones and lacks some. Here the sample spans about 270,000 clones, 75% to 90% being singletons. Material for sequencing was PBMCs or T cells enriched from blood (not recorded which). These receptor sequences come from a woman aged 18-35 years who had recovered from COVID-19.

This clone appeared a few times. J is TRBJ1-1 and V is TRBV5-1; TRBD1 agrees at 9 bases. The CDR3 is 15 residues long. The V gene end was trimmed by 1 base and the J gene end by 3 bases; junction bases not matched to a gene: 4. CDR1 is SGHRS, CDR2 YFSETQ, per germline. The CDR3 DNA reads TGCGCCAGCAGCTTGAAGGACAGGGGTTACACTGAAGCTTTCTTT. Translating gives CASSLKDRGYTEAFF.

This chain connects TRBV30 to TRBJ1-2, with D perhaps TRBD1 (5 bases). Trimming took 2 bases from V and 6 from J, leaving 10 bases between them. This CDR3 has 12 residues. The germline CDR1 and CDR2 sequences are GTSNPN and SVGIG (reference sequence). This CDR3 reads CAWSPQGNGYTF. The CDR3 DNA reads TGTGCCTGGAGTCCCCAGGGCAATGGCTACACCTTC. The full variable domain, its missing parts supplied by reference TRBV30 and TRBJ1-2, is SQTIHQWPATLVQPVGSPLSLECTVEGTSNPNLYWYRQAAGRGLQLLFYSVGIGQISSEVPQNLSASRPQDRQFILSSKKLLLSDSGFYLCAWSPQGNGYTFGSGTRLTVV.

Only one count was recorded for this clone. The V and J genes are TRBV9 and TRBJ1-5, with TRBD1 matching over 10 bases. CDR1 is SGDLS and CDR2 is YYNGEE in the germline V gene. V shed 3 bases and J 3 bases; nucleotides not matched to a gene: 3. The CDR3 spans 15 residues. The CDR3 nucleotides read TGTGCCAGCAGCGCGGGACAGGGGAACAATCAGCCCCAGCATTTT. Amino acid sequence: CASSAGQGNNQPQHF.

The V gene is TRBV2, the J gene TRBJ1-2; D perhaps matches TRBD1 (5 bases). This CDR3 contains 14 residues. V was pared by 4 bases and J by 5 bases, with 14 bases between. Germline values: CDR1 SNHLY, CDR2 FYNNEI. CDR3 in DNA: TGTGCCAGCAGTGGGGGCGGGGCGTTATATGGCTACACCTTC. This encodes CASSGGGALYGYTF.

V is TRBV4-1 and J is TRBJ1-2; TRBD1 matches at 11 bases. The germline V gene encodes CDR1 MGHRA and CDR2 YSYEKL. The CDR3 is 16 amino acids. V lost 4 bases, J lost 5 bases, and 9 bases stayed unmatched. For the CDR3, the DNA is TGCGCCAGCAGCCCTGCAGTTAGGGACAGGGGGTATGGCTACACCTTC. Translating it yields CASSPAVRDRGYGYTF.

The CDR3 DNA is TGTGCCAGTAGTTCTCAGGGTAACTCCTACGAGCAGTACTTC. It is translated as CASSSQGNSYEQYF. The V and J genes are TRBV19 and TRBJ2-7; perhaps TRBD1 as D (5 bases). Trimming removed 5 bases at V and 0 bases at J, with 11 bases between. The CDR3 runs 14 residues. Germline V CDR1 and CDR2: LNHDA, SQIVND (reference sequence). The full variable domain, completed using reference TRBV19 and TRBJ2-7, is DGGITQSPKYLFRKEGQNVTLSCEQNLNHDAMYWYRQDPGQGLRLIYYSQIVNDFQKGDIAEGYSVSREKKESFPLTVTSAQKNPTAFYLCASSSQGNSYEQYFGPGTRLTVT.

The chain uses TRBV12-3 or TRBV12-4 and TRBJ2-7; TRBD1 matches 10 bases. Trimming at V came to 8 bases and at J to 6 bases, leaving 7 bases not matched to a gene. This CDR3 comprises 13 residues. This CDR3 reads CASGGQGNLEQYF. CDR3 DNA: TGTGCCAGCGGGGGACAGGGGAACCTCGAGCAGTACTTC.

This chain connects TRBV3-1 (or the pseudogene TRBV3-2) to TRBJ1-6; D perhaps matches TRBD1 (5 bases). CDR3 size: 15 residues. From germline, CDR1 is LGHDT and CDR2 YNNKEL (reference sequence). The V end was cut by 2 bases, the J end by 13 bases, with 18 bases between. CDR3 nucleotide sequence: TGTGCCAGCAGCCAAAGGGGAACGGGGGTCCGGCCCCTCCACTTT. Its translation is CASSQRGTGVRPLHF.

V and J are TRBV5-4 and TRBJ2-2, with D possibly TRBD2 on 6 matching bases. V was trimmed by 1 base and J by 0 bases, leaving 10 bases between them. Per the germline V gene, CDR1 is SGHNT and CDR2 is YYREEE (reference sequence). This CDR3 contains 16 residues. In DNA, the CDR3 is TGTGCCAGCAGCTTGCTCGGGGGATCGAACACCGGGGAGCTGTTTTTT. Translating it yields CASSLLGGSNTGELFF.

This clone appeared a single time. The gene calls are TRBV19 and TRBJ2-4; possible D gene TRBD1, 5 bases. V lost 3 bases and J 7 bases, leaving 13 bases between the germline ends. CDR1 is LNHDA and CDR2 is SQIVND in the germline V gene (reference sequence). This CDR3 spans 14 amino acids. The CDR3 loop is CASSIQGFPNIQYF. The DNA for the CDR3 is TGTGCCAGTAGTATCCAGGGATTCCCCAACATTCAGTACTTC.

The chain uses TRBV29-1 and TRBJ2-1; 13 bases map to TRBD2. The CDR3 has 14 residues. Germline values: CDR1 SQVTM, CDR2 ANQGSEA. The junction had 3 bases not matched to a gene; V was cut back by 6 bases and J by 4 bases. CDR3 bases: TGCAGCGTCCGGACTAGCGGGGGATACAATGAGCAGTTCTTC. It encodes CSVRTSGGYNEQFF.

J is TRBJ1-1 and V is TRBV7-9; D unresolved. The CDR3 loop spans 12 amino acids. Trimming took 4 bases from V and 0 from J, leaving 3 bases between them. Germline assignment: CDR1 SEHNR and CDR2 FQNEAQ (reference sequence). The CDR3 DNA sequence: TGTGCCAGCAGCTCAGTGAACACTGAAGCTTTCTTT. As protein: CASSSVNTEAFF.

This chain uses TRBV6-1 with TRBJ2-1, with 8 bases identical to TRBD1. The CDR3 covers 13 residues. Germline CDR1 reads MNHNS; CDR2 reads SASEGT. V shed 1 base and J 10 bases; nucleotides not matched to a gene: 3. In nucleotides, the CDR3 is TGTGCCAGCAGTGAAGGACAGGGGTGGGAGCAGTTCTTC. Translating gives CASSEGQGWEQFF.

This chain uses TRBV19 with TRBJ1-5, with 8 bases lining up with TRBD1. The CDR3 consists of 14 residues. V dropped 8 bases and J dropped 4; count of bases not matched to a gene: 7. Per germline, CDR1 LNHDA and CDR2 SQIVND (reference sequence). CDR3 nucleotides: TGTGCCAGTCAAGGGACAGGCCTTAATCAGCCCCAGCATTTT. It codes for CASQGTGLNQPQHF.

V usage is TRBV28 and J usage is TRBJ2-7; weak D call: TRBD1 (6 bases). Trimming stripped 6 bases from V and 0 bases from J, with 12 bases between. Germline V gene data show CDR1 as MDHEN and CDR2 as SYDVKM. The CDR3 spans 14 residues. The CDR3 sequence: CASSPTGFSYEQYF. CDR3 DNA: TGTGCCAGCAGCCCGACAGGTTTCTCCTACGAGCAGTACTTC.

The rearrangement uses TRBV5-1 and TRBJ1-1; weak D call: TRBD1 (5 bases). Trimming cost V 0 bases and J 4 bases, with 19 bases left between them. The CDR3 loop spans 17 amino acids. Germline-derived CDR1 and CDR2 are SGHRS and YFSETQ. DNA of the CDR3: TGCGCCAGCAGCTTGGACTACAGGCCGCCCCAGGGCACTGAAGCTTTCTTT. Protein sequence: CASSLDYRPPQGTEAFF.

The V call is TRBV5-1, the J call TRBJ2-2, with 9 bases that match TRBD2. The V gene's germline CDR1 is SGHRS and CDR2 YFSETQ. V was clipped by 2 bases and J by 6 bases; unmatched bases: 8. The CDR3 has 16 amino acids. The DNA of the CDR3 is TGCGCCAGCAGCTTTACAGCGGGGGGTACTTCCGGGGAGCTGTTTTTT. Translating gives CASSFTAGGTSGELFF.

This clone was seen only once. The CDR3 protein is CASSSYRDRIINTEAFF. Here the CDR3 DNA reads TGTGCCAGCAGCTCCTACCGGGACAGAATTATAAACACTGAAGCTTTCTTT. The chain has TRBV7-8 and TRBJ1-1, with 7 nucleotides matching TRBD1. The V segment lost 4 bases and the J segment 2 bases; nucleotides outside the gene matches: 13. The CDR3 has 17 residues. Germline assignment: CDR1 SGHVS and CDR2 FQNEAQ.

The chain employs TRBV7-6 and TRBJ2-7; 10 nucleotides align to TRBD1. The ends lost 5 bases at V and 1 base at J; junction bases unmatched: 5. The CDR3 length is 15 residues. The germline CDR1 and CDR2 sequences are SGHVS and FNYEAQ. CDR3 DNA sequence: TGTGCCAGCAGCCCCGGACAGGGGGGTTCCTACGAGCAGTACTTC. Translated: CASSPGQGGSYEQYF.

Written as DNA, the CDR3 is TGTGCCAGCAGTTTAGGGGGGGGTGAAGGACCCACCGGGGAGCTGTTTTTT. Amino acid sequence: CASSLGGGEGPTGELFF. V and J are TRBV27 and TRBJ2-2; 7 bases agree with TRBD2. Germline values: CDR1 MNHEY, CDR2 SMNVEV (reference sequence). V was pared by 2 bases and J by 4 bases, with 10 bases of the junction left unmatched. The CDR3 runs 17 residues.

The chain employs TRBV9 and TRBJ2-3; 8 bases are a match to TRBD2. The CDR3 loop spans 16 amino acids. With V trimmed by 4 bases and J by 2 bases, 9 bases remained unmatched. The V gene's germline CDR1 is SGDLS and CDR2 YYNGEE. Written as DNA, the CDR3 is TGTGCCAGCAGCCCGGGGACTAGGATTATCACAGATACGCAGTATTTT. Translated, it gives CASSPGTRIITDTQYF.

CDR3 sequence reads: CASSLGQALPTYEQYF. In DNA form, the CDR3 reads TGTGCCAGCAGCTTGGGACAGGCACTCCCCACCTACGAGCAGTACTTC. This sequence joins TRBV7-6 and TRBJ2-7, with TRBD1 identical over 8 bases. The germline V gene encodes CDR1 SGHVS and CDR2 FNYEAQ. V was pared by 3 bases and J by 2 bases, with 9 bases of the junction left unmatched. The CDR3 has 16 residues.